This T cell receptor beta chain was identified during a study of cytomegalovirus exposure and HLA in healthy donors. Findings and limits, study-wide: Versus the approximately 700-donor mean, an Asian-associated ancestry cluster reportedly showed fewer N-insertions in a later analysis. Analysis performed later found 16,951 TCR beta sequences associated with HLA alleles at 0.05 false discovery rate.

The sample holds one count of this clone. Its target is not known. PCR was performed using 60 Vbeta and 13 Jbeta primers. Sequencing used immunoSEQ multiplex PCR; TCRdb keeps in-frame clones, though not all of them. The sample has 60,000 to 75,000 clones, about two thirds seen once. This CDR3 contains 11 residues. V dropped 5 bases and J dropped 11 bases, with 12 bases sitting between them. CDR1 SGHAT and CDR2 FQNNGV come from the germline V gene. When sampled, the donors appeared nominally healthy, though they likely had unrecorded immune exposures. The TCR originated in a woman aged 40 to 49 in good health and CMV-seropositive. Sequenced material: PBMCs. The chain recombines TRBV11-2 with TRBJ1-1; a weak D match, TRBD1 (6 bases). The CDR3 spells CASSPGHEAFF. The CDR3 coding sequence is TGTGCCAGCAGCCCGGGACATGAGGCTTTCTTT.